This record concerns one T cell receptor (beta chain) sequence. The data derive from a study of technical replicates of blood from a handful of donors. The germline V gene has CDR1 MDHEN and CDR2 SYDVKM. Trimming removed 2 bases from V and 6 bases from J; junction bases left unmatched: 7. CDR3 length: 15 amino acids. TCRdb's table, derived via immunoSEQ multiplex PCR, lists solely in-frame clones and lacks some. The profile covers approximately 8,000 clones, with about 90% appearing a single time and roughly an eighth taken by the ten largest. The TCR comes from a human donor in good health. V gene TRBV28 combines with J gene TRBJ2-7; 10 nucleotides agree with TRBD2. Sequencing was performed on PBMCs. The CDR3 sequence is CASSLTGTSAFEQYF. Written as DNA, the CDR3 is TGTGCCAGCAGTTTAACCGGGACTAGCGCTTTCGAGCAGTACTTC. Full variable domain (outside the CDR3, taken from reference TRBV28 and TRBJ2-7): DVKVTQSSRYLVKRTGEKVFLECVQDMDHENMFWYRQDPGLGLRLIYFSYDVKMKEKGDIPEGYSVSREKKERFSLILESASTNQTSMYLCASSLTGTSAFEQYFGPGTRLTVT.